Below, 19 T cell receptor beta chains from the same sample are listed, as sequenced in a study of shared clonotypes between healthy human individuals. Data came from immunoSEQ multiplex PCR; TCRdb stores just in-frame clones and leaves some out. The table has some 550,000 clones, 97% seen once; the top ten hold about 0.057%. Sequencing used naive CD4+ T cells sorted from blood. Subset indicated: CD45RA+ positively selected. The receptors stem from a woman younger than 45 in good health.

The rearrangement uses TRBV30 and TRBJ2-2; 10 bases fit TRBD2. This CDR3 comprises 16 residues. After removal of 4 bases from V and 11 bases from J, the junction contained 16 bases not matched to a gene. Looked up from germline, CDR1 is GTSNPN and CDR2 is SVGIG (reference sequence). The CDR3 here is CAWTSSGRGPGLELFF. CDR3 bases: TGTGCCTGGACCTCTAGCGGGAGAGGACCTGGGTTAGAGCTGTTTTTT.

The J gene is TRBJ2-5, the V gene TRBV10-1; 10 nucleotides line up with TRBD1. Germline CDR1 WNHNN, CDR2 SYGVQD (reference sequence). The V gene end was trimmed by 4 bases and the J gene end by 4 bases; junction bases not matched to a gene: 3. This CDR3 has 14 residues. CDR3 DNA: TGCGCCAGCAGTGCTCGGGACAGGGGAGAGACCCAGTACTTC. This codes for CASSARDRGETQYF.

The chain couples TRBV28 to TRBJ2-2, with D maybe TRBD1 (6 bases). The CDR3 contains 13 residues. Trimming shortened V by 4 bases and J by 8 bases, and 11 bases separated the two germline ends. CDR1 MDHEN and CDR2 SYDVKM come from the germline V gene. The CDR3 protein is CASSSGTFGELFF. CDR3 bases: TGTGCCAGCAGTTCCGGGACATTTGGGGAGCTGTTTTTT. Full variable domain (missing parts from reference TRBV28 and TRBJ2-2): DVKVTQSSRYLVKRTGEKVFLECVQDMDHENMFWYRQDPGLGLRLIYFSYDVKMKEKGDIPEGYSVSREKKERFSLILESASTNQTSMYLCASSSGTFGELFFGEGSRLTVL.

This chain connects TRBV4-1 to TRBJ1-3; 7 bases are a match to TRBD1. Germline V gives CDR1 MGHRA, CDR2 YSYEKL. The CDR3 length is 17 residues. Losses at the gene ends were 2 bases for V and 0 bases for J; bases not matched to a gene: 7. CDR3 in amino acids: CASSQKEGAGSGNTIYF. The CDR3 DNA is TGCGCCAGCAGCCAAAAGGAGGGGGCAGGCTCTGGAAACACCATATATTTT.

This rearrangement joins TRBV6-1 to TRBJ1-3; the D is unclear. Germline CDR1 MNHNS, CDR2 SASEGT. Deletions cut 2 bases from V and 0 bases from J, with 8 bases between. The CDR3 is made up of 15 amino acids. The CDR3 protein is CASSEQLSSGNTIYF. As DNA, the CDR3 is TGTGCCAGCAGTGAACAGCTATCCTCTGGAAACACCATATATTTT.

The CDR3 spells CASSDRVGETQYF. The CDR3 DNA follows: TGTGCCAGCAGCGACAGGGTCGGGGAGACCCAGTACTTC. This rearrangement joins TRBV2 to TRBJ2-5; 7 bases match TRBD1. V gave up 6 bases and J gave up 5 bases; unmatched junction bases: 6. CDR1 is SNHLY and CDR2 is FYNNEI in the germline V gene. There are 13 residues in the CDR3.

V usage is TRBV2 and J usage is TRBJ2-5; D is perhaps TRBD2 (6 bases). The germline gives CDR1 SNHLY, CDR2 FYNNEI. Trimming took 3 bases from V and 5 from J, leaving 16 bases between them. CDR3 length: 15 amino acids. The CDR3 region has the DNA TGTGCCAGCAGTGACGCAGCGGGTGGGGCGGAGACCCAGTACTTC. Amino acid sequence: CASSDAAGGAETQYF.

This chain joins TRBV14 and TRBJ2-7; no firm D call. Trimming pared 4 bases from V and 1 base from J, leaving 8 bases between. CDR1 and CDR2 from the germline V gene are SGHDN and FVKESK. The CDR3 sequence is 13 residues long. Here the CDR3 reads CASSPSWSYEQYF. The DNA of the CDR3 is TGTGCCAGCAGCCCGAGCTGGTCCTACGAGCAGTACTTC.

This chain joins TRBV4-2 and TRBJ1-4; D is unresolved. The CDR3 has 12 amino acids. CDR1 is LGHNA and CDR2 is YNFKEQ in the germline V gene. Deletions cut 1 base from V and 4 bases from J, with 1 base between. The CDR3 DNA reads as TGTGCCAGCAGCCAAGTTAATGAAAAACTGTTTTTT. Translation gives CASSQVNEKLFF.

The chain links TRBV11-2 to TRBJ2-2; D is undetermined. CDR1 is SGHAT and CDR2 is FQNNGV in the germline V gene. The CDR3 totals 15 residues. V gave up 5 bases and J gave up 1 base, with 11 bases separating them. The CDR3, as DNA: TGTGCCAGCAGCCCCCCTGGCAAGAACACCGGGGAGCTGTTTTTT. It yields the protein CASSPPGKNTGELFF.

V is TRBV14 and J is TRBJ2-5, with D unresolved. The V gene lost 1 base and the J gene lost 1 base, with 10 bases spanning the gap. This CDR3 contains 15 residues. Looked up from germline, CDR1 is SGHDN and CDR2 is FVKESK. The chain's CDR3 is CASSQGSFIQETQYF. CDR3 DNA: TGTGCCAGCAGCCAAGGAAGTTTCATCCAAGAGACCCAGTACTTC.

This chain links TRBV6-6 with TRBJ2-7, with 9 bases identical to TRBD1. The V gene's germline CDR1 is MNHNY and CDR2 SVGAGI (reference sequence). This CDR3 has 15 residues. V lost 4 bases and J lost 5; bases outside the gene matches: 9. The CDR3 DNA follows: TGTGCCAGCAGTTTTCGACAGGGGGGATCTCACGAGCAGTACTTC. Its protein product is CASSFRQGGSHEQYF.

V is TRBV27 and J is TRBJ2-7; 10 nucleotides match TRBD2. Germline CDR1 reads MNHEY; CDR2 reads SMNVEV (reference sequence). J lost 3 bases, V lost 6 bases, and 8 bases had no gene match. The CDR3 is 15 amino acids. The CDR3 here is CASRSRGLAIYEQYF. The DNA of the CDR3 is TGTGCCAGCAGGTCACGGGGACTAGCGATCTACGAGCAGTACTTC.

This clone was counted a single time. The V call is TRBV19, the J call TRBJ1-1; 7 bases are a match to TRBD1. The germline V gene has CDR1 LNHDA and CDR2 SQIVND (reference sequence). V was pared by 5 bases and J by 2 bases, with 2 bases of the junction left unmatched. The CDR3 extends over 13 amino acids. CDR3 amino acids: CASSAGGNTEAFF. The CDR3 bases are TGTGCCAGTAGTGCAGGGGGAAACACTGAAGCTTTCTTT.

The CDR3 region has the DNA TGCGCCAGCAGCCAAGATTCCCTAGCCACAGATACGCAGTATTTT. It translates to CASSQDSLATDTQYF. The rearrangement uses TRBV4-1 and TRBJ2-3, with D perhaps TRBD2 (5 bases). Trimming stripped 0 bases from V and 2 bases from J, with 9 bases between. The germline V gene has CDR1 MGHRA and CDR2 YSYEKL. The CDR3 has 15 amino acids.

This clone was picked up one time. This chain joins TRBV5-5 and TRBJ2-7; 11 bases map to TRBD2. Germline V CDR1 and CDR2: SGHKS, YYEKEE (reference sequence). V dropped 1 base and J dropped 4; count of bases not matched to a gene: 4. CDR3 length equals 15 residues. CDR3 nucleotides: TGTGCCAGCAGCTTGAGGACTAGCGGGTGGTACGAGCAGTACTTC. Translated: CASSLRTSGWYEQYF.

The chain uses TRBV7-9 and TRBJ2-7, with TRBD2 matching 9 bases. The germline CDR1 and CDR2 sequences are SEHNR and FQNEAQ (reference sequence). CDR3 length equals 16 residues. The J segment lost 3 bases and the V segment lost 5 bases, leaving 11 bases of the junction unmatched. CDR3 DNA: TGTGCCAGCAGCCAAGAATGGTCTAGCGGGATCTACGAGCAGTACTTC. This codes for CASSQEWSSGIYEQYF.

This clone was detected only a few times. The genes are TRBV5-4 and TRBJ2-7, with 7 bases fitting TRBD1. The V segment lost 4 bases and the J segment 1 base; nucleotides outside the gene matches: 2. CDR1 is SGHNT, CDR2 YYREEE, per germline (reference sequence). This CDR3 is built from 13 residues. The DNA of the CDR3 is TGTGCCAGCAGCCCGACAGGGTCCTACGAGCAGTACTTC. It translates to CASSPTGSYEQYF.

In DNA, the CDR3 is TGTGCCAGCAGCCCCGACAGGGGGCAATACGAGCAGTACTTC. Protein: CASSPDRGQYEQYF. V usage is TRBV13 and J usage is TRBJ2-7, with TRBD1 matching 10 bases. CDR1 PRHDT and CDR2 FYEKMQ come from the germline V gene (reference sequence). J was trimmed by 4 bases and V by 5 bases; bases with no gene match: 5. CDR3 size: 14 residues.